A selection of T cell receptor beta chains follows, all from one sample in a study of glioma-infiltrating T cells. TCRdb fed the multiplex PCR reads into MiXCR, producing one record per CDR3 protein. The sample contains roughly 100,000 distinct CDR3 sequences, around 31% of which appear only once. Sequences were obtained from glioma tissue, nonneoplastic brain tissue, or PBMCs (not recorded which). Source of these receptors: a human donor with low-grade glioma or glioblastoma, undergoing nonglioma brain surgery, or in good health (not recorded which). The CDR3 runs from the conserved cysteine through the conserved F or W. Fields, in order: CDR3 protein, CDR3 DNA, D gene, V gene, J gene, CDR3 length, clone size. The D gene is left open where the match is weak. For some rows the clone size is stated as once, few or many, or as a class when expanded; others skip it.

CDR3aa: CASSTGTAEQFF
CDR3nt: TGTGCCAGCAGCACGGGGACTGCTGAGCAGTTCTTC
d_gene: .
v_gene: TRBV7-2
j_gene: TRBJ2-1
len: 12
abundance: many

CDR3aa: CASSPGGVSSYNEQFF
CDR3nt: TGTGCCAGCAGCCCCGGGGGGGTAAGCTCCTACAATGAGCAGTTCTTC
d_gene: TRBD2
v_gene: TRBV27
j_gene: TRBJ2-1
len: 16
abundance: once

CDR3aa: CASSPRGAGNTEAFF
CDR3nt: TGTGCCAGCAGCCCAAGGGGGGCGGGGAACACTGAAGCTTTCTTT
d_gene: .
v_gene: TRBV28
j_gene: TRBJ1-1
len: 15
abundance: many

CDR3aa: CASSQAGTRHQETQYF
CDR3nt: TGCGCCAGCAGCCAAGCCGGGACAAGGCATCAAGAGACCCAGTACTTC
d_gene: .
v_gene: TRBV4-3
j_gene: TRBJ2-5
len: 16
abundance: few

CDR3aa: CASGSGLNTGELFF
CDR3nt: TGTGCCAGCGGTAGTGGTCTGAACACCGGGGAGCTGTTTTTT
d_gene: .
v_gene: TRBV3-1
j_gene: TRBJ2-2
len: 14
abundance: many

CDR3aa: CASSYMARMNTEAFF
CDR3nt: TGTGCCAGCAGTTACATGGCCAGAATGAACACTGAAGCTTTCTTT
d_gene: .
v_gene: TRBV6-6
j_gene: TRBJ1-1
len: 15
abundance: many

CDR3aa: CASSRGAQYNEQFF
CDR3nt: TGTGCCAGCAGTAGGGGGGCCCAATACAATGAGCAGTTCTTC
d_gene: .
v_gene: TRBV28
j_gene: TRBJ2-1
len: 14
abundance: many

CDR3aa: CASSLKAFGTEAFF
CDR3nt: TGTGCCAGCAGCTTAAAAGCCTTCGGAACTGAAGCTTTCTTT
d_gene: .
v_gene: TRBV7-8
j_gene: TRBJ1-1
len: 14
abundance: .

CDR3aa: CASSTRTRRGPINEQFF
CDR3nt: TGTGCCAGCAGTACACGAACTCGGAGGGGGCCGATTAATGAGCAGTTCTTC
d_gene: .
v_gene: TRBV6-2/TRBV6-3
j_gene: TRBJ2-1
len: 17
abundance: .

CDR3aa: CASTQSPLAGITGELFF
CDR3nt: TGTGCCAGTACCCAAAGCCCACTAGCGGGCATTACCGGGGAGCTGTTTTTT
d_gene: TRBD2
v_gene: TRBV19
j_gene: TRBJ2-2
len: 17
abundance: .

CDR3aa: CASSYRDQPQHF
CDR3nt: TGTGCCAGCAGTTACCGGGATCAGCCCCAGCATTTT
d_gene: .
v_gene: TRBV6-2/TRBV6-3
j_gene: TRBJ1-5
len: 12
abundance: many

CDR3aa: CASAQSGGASNEQFF
CDR3nt: TGTGCCAGTGCCCAGAGCGGGGGAGCAAGCAATGAGCAGTTCTTC
d_gene: TRBD2
v_gene: TRBV19
j_gene: TRBJ2-1
len: 15
abundance: .

CDR3aa: CASASQDEFAGFYNSPLHF
CDR3nt: TGTGCCAGCGCTAGCCAAGATGAGTTTGCAGGATTCTACAATTCACCCCTCCACTTT
d_gene: .
v_gene: TRBV7-9
j_gene: TRBJ1-6
len: 19
abundance: .

CDR3aa: CASSYGEYYTGELFF
CDR3nt: TGTGCCAGCAGTTACGGCGAATACTACACCGGGGAGCTGTTTTTT
d_gene: .
v_gene: TRBV6-2/TRBV6-3
j_gene: TRBJ2-2
len: 15
abundance: many

CDR3aa: CSFPSQGFQETQYF
CDR3nt: TGCAGTTTCCCCTCACAGGGGTTTCAGGAGACCCAGTACTTC
d_gene: TRBD1
v_gene: TRBV20-1
j_gene: TRBJ2-5
len: 14
abundance: many

CDR3aa: CASSIFGSGVKARTDTQYF
CDR3nt: TGTGCCAGTAGTATTTTCGGAAGCGGGGTCAAAGCACGCACAGATACGCAGTATTTT
d_gene: TRBD2
v_gene: TRBV19
j_gene: TRBJ2-3
len: 19
abundance: few

CDR3aa: CASSLSLTNEELFF
CDR3nt: TGTGCCAGCTCACTCAGTTTGACTAATGAAGAACTGTTTTTT
d_gene: .
v_gene: TRBV18
j_gene: TRBJ1-4
len: 14
abundance: once

CDR3aa: CSARDGKRGGSSWANVLTF
CDR3nt: TGCAGTGCTAGAGATGGTAAAAGGGGAGGGAGCTCTTGGGCCAACGTCCTGACTTTC
d_gene: TRBD2
v_gene: TRBV20-1
j_gene: TRBJ2-6
len: 19
abundance: .

CDR3aa: CASSEGLAEHYGYTF
CDR3nt: TGTGCCAGCAGTGAGGGCTTGGCGGAGCACTATGGCTACACCTTC
d_gene: .
v_gene: TRBV2
j_gene: TRBJ1-2
len: 15
abundance: .

CDR3aa: CASSLGQNTVAFF
CDR3nt: TGTGCCAGCAGCCTGGGGCAGAACACTGTAGCTTTCTTT
d_gene: .
v_gene: TRBV3-1
j_gene: TRBJ1-1
len: 13
abundance: .

CDR3aa: CASRDQGTGNTGELFF
CDR3nt: TGTGCCAGCAGAGACCAAGGGACAGGGAACACCGGGGAGCTGTTTTTT
d_gene: TRBD1
v_gene: TRBV12-3/TRBV12-4
j_gene: TRBJ2-2
len: 16
abundance: .

CDR3aa: CASSQGTGFNQPQDF
CDR3nt: TGTGCCAGCAGCCAAGGAACAGGGTTCAATCAGCCCCAGGATTTT
d_gene: .
v_gene: TRBV14
j_gene: TRBJ1-5
len: 15
abundance: .

CDR3aa: CASTTTSIAGPANYGYTF
CDR3nt: TGTGCCAGCACCACAACCTCAATTGCAGGGCCGGCTAACTATGGCTACACCTTC
d_gene: .
v_gene: TRBV7-2
j_gene: TRBJ1-2
len: 18
abundance: few

CDR3aa: CASSFGHIQPQHF
CDR3nt: TGTGCCAGCAGTTTCGGACATATTCAGCCCCAGCATTTT
d_gene: .
v_gene: TRBV28
j_gene: TRBJ1-5
len: 13
abundance: many

CDR3aa: CASSLPGLAGSYQETQYF
CDR3nt: TGTGCCAGCAGCTTGCCGGGACTAGCGGGGTCGTACCAAGAGACCCAGTACTTC
d_gene: TRBD2
v_gene: TRBV5-6
j_gene: TRBJ2-5
len: 18
abundance: .

CDR3aa: CASSFSSGNNEQFF
CDR3nt: TGTGCCAGCAGTTTTTCTAGCGGCAACAATGAGCAGTTCTTC
d_gene: TRBD2
v_gene: TRBV3-1
j_gene: TRBJ2-1
len: 14
abundance: .

CDR3aa: CSAPDNYRGYTF
CDR3nt: TGCAGTGCCCCGGACAACTATCGTGGCTACACCTTC
d_gene: .
v_gene: TRBV20-1
j_gene: TRBJ1-2
len: 12
abundance: many

CDR3aa: CASTSLGGRAGNTIYF
CDR3nt: TGTGCCAGTACCTCCTTGGGGGGTAGAGCTGGAAACACCATATATTTT
d_gene: .
v_gene: TRBV19
j_gene: TRBJ1-3
len: 16
abundance: few

CDR3aa: CASSINRGLTDTQYF
CDR3nt: TGTGCCAGTAGTATAAACAGGGGGCTAACAGATACGCAGTATTTT
d_gene: TRBD1
v_gene: TRBV19
j_gene: TRBJ2-3
len: 15
abundance: .

CDR3aa: CSVAGTLNTEAFF
CDR3nt: TGCAGCGTTGCCGGGACACTGAACACTGAAGCTTTCTTT
d_gene: .
v_gene: TRBV29-1
j_gene: TRBJ1-1
len: 13
abundance: few

CDR3aa: CASSLQGPYGYTF
CDR3nt: TGTGCCAGCAGTTTGCAGGGCCCGTATGGCTACACCTTC
d_gene: .
v_gene: TRBV12-3/TRBV12-4
j_gene: TRBJ1-2
len: 13
abundance: .